The 32 T cell receptor beta chains reported below all come from one sample, sequenced in a study of chemoradiotherapy in HPV16-positive cancers. Clones were read by immunoSEQ multiplex PCR, and TCRdb kept only the in-frame ones, dropping some. The data show about 3,000 clones, with around 75% seen just once and over 7% held by the top ten. The sample in question was tumor tissue, obtained from a patient who underwent chemoradiotherapy. These receptors came from a human donor with HPV-associated anogenital cancer.

The CDR3 sequence: CASSFNGQGADTQYF. The CDR3 bases are TGTGCCAGCAGCTTTAACGGGCAGGGGGCAGATACGCAGTATTTT. The chain uses TRBV11-2 and TRBJ2-3; 7 bases are a match to TRBD1. Germline-derived CDR1 and CDR2 are SGHAT and FQNNGV. V gave up 3 bases and J gave up 4 bases; unmatched junction bases: 7. The CDR3 covers 15 residues.

This chain joins TRBV6-1 and TRBJ1-2; 10 nucleotides line up with TRBD1. Germline V gene lookup returns CDR1 MNHNS and CDR2 SASEGT. The CDR3 runs 16 residues. With 2 bases clipped from V and 4 bases from J, the junction kept 7 bases outside the gene matches. CDR3 amino acids: CASSELIGTGAYGYTF. The CDR3 nucleotides read TGTGCCAGCAGTGAACTTATTGGGACAGGGGCCTATGGCTACACCTTC.

The chain joins TRBV6-4 to TRBJ1-1, with D uncertain. Germline lookup yields CDR1 MRHNA and CDR2 SNTAGT. The V end lost 2 bases, the J end lost 5 bases, and 9 bases lay between the germline ends. CDR3 size: 13 residues. CDR3 in amino acids: CASSDGEGTEAFF. The CDR3 DNA follows: TGTGCCAGCAGTGACGGCGAGGGAACTGAAGCTTTCTTT.

The chain is built from TRBV7-2 and TRBJ1-3; 7 nucleotides line up with TRBD1. Germline V lookup: CDR1 SGHTA, CDR2 FQGNSA. This CDR3 region has 16 residues. V shed 3 bases, J shed 3 bases, and the junction held 8 bases outside the gene matches. CDR3 sequence reads: CASSFLVGTVGNTIYF. Written as DNA, the CDR3 is TGTGCCAGCAGCTTCCTAGTGGGGACAGTTGGAAACACCATATATTTT.

The chain joins TRBV29-1 to TRBJ2-3; D perhaps matches TRBD2 (6 bases). Trimming removed 5 bases at V and 0 bases at J, with 15 bases between. The CDR3 is made up of 15 amino acids. The germline V gene has CDR1 SQVTM and CDR2 ANQGSEA. CDR3 coding DNA: TGCAGCGTTCTTGCGGGGCAGACTAGCACAGATACGCAGTATTTT. Protein sequence: CSVLAGQTSTDTQYF.

This sequence joins TRBV28 and TRBJ1-2, with D unresolved. V shed 6 bases and J shed 2 bases, with 7 bases lying between them. Germline V gene lookup returns CDR1 MDHEN and CDR2 SYDVKM. The CDR3 is 12 amino acids. Here the CDR3 reads CASSQANYGYTF. The DNA for the CDR3 is TGTGCCAGCAGCCAAGCCAACTATGGCTACACCTTC.

CDR3 bases: TGTGCCAGTAGTATAGGGGGTGCCGGGGGCTACGAGCAGTACTTC. Amino acids: CASSIGGAGGYEQYF. This chain joins TRBV19 and TRBJ2-5; the D gene is possibly TRBD2 (6 bases). The end of the DNA fits TRBJ2-7 better, so the J call may be wrong. The CDR3 is 15 residues long. Germline CDR1 reads LNHDA; CDR2 reads SQIVND (reference sequence).

The V call is TRBV7-2, the J call TRBJ1-1, with a possible D match to TRBD1 (5 bases). CDR1 SGHTA and CDR2 FQGNSA come from the germline V gene. The ends were cut back, 5 bases at V and 8 bases at J, with 12 bases in the middle. There are 12 residues in the CDR3. CDR3 nucleotides: TGTGCCAGCAGCATAGGGACCGGAGAAGCTTTCTTT. Translation gives CASSIGTGEAFF.

The chain is built from TRBV6-1 and TRBJ2-5; 16 nucleotides align to TRBD2. Trimming cost V 8 bases and J 5 bases; bases outside gene matches: 2. There are 14 residues in the CDR3. Germline assignment: CDR1 MNHNS and CDR2 SASEGT. For the CDR3, the DNA is TGTGCCAGCGGGACTAGCGGGGGGGCTGAGACCCAGTACTTC. Translation gives CASGTSGGAETQYF.

The chain links TRBV6-4 to TRBJ2-5; the D gene is possibly TRBD1 (6 bases). Germline V gene lookup returns CDR1 MRHNA and CDR2 SNTAGT. The CDR3 sequence is 16 residues long. The V end lost 7 bases, the J end lost 1 base, and 19 bases lay between the germline ends. CDR3 sequence: CASTSDRPEPQETQYF. CDR3 bases: TGTGCCAGCACCTCGGACAGACCCGAACCCCAAGAGACCCAGTACTTC.

The chain has TRBV6-1 and TRBJ2-5; 7 bases are a match to TRBD1. The J call may not be correct, given that the DNA end is closer to TRBJ2-7. The V gene's germline CDR1 is MNHNS and CDR2 SASEGT. CDR3 length equals 14 residues. The CDR3: CASSVAAGGYEQYF. DNA of the CDR3: TGTGCCAGCAGTGTGGCCGCAGGGGGCTACGAGCAGTACTTC.

The rearrangement uses TRBV28 and TRBJ1-1, with D tentatively TRBD1 (6 bases). Germline-derived CDR1 and CDR2 are MDHEN and SYDVKM. V was cut by 2 bases and J by 2 bases, with 15 bases left in between. CDR3 length: 16 residues. CDR3 in DNA: TGTGCCAGCAGTTTAGACCTCAGGACAGTTAACACTGAAGCTTTCTTT. This translates into CASSLDLRTVNTEAFF.

This clone was seen a handful of times. The chain couples TRBV5-1 to TRBJ2-5, with 13 bases lining up with TRBD2. This CDR3 contains 19 residues. Germline CDR1 reads SGHRS; CDR2 reads YFSETQ. Trimming removed 2 bases from V and 4 bases from J; junction bases left unmatched: 14. CDR3 residues: CASSLETSGGLGSRETQYF. The DNA for the CDR3 is TGCGCCAGCAGCTTAGAGACTAGCGGGGGGTTGGGGTCTCGAGAGACCCAGTACTTC. The full variable domain, its missing parts supplied by reference TRBV5-1 and TRBJ2-5, is KAGVTQTPRYLIKTRGQQVTLSCSPISGHRSVSWYQQTPGQGLQFLFEYFSETQRNKGNFPGRFSGRQFSNSRSEMNVSTLELGDSALYLCASSLETSGGLGSRETQYFGPGTRLLVL.

This clone showed up just once. This chain uses TRBV19 with TRBJ1-5; 8 positions match TRBD1. This CDR3 is 14 amino acids long. Germline V CDR1 and CDR2: LNHDA, SQIVND (reference sequence). The V gene end was trimmed by 6 bases and the J gene end by 5 bases; junction bases not matched to a gene: 6. This CDR3 reads CASRPGQGYQPQHF. For the CDR3, the DNA is TGTGCCAGTAGACCCGGACAGGGCTATCAGCCCCAGCATTTT.

A remark on this clone: An end of the junction differs from the germline gene, which may be a read error. The rearrangement uses TRBV7-9 and TRBJ1-6; D ambiguous. The germline CDR1 and CDR2 sequences are SEHNR and FQNEAQ (reference sequence). The CDR3 extends over 15 amino acids. In DNA form, the CDR3 reads TGTGCCAGCAGCTTAGCGATATCCTCTAATTCACCCCTCCACTTT. Its translation: CASSLAISSNSPLHF.

The chain combines TRBV7-2 with TRBJ1-5, with D unclear. CDR3 length: 15 amino acids. CDR1 and CDR2 from the germline V gene are SGHTA and FQGNSA. Trimming shortened V by 1 base and J by 0 bases, and 7 bases separated the two germline ends. This CDR3 is CASSLVPYSNQPQHF. In DNA, the CDR3 is TGTGCCAGCAGCTTAGTCCCCTATAGCAATCAGCCCCAGCATTTT.

CDR3 in amino acids: CASNPDNSNQPQHF. The DNA for the CDR3 is TGTGCCAGTAACCCGGACAACAGCAATCAGCCCCAGCATTTT. The chain couples TRBV19 to TRBJ1-5, with a possible D match to TRBD1 (5 bases). The CDR3 contains 14 residues. Germline CDR1 is LNHDA and CDR2 is SQIVND (reference sequence). The germline V and J ends were trimmed by 7 bases and 1 base, with 11 bases remaining between them.

The rearrangement links TRBV19 to TRBJ2-2; a possible D gene is TRBD2 (5 bases). CDR3 size: 14 residues. The V and J ends lost 5 bases and 4 bases respectively, with 11 bases between them. Germline values: CDR1 LNHDA, CDR2 SQIVND (reference sequence). For the CDR3, the DNA is TGTGCCAGTAGTCTCGCTAGCTCCACCGGGGAGCTGTTTTTT. Its protein product is CASSLASSTGELFF.

V and J are TRBV6-1 and TRBJ1-1, with D possibly being TRBD1 (5 bases). Germline V gene sequence: CDR1 MNHNS, CDR2 SASEGT. CDR3 length equals 14 residues. V was trimmed by 1 base and J by 4 bases, leaving 10 bases between them. This CDR3 reads CASSEVGDSTEAFF. In nucleotides, the CDR3 is TGTGCCAGCAGTGAAGTGGGGGATTCCACTGAAGCTTTCTTT.

This clone has a single count. The CDR3 is CASSLLAGGTDTQYF. CDR3 DNA sequence: TGTGCCAGCAGTCTACTAGCGGGGGGCACAGATACGCAGTATTTT. The chain carries TRBV6-4 and TRBJ2-3, with 11 bases identical to TRBD2. This CDR3 is built from 15 residues. Germline CDR1 and CDR2: MRHNA and SNTAGT. Germline trimming cut 5 bases from V and 1 base from J; bases unmatched to any gene: 2.

V gene TRBV2 combines with J gene TRBJ2-7; D possibly uses TRBD1 or TRBD2 (5 bases each). Deletions cut 8 bases from V and 1 base from J, with 12 bases between. Germline lookup yields CDR1 SNHLY and CDR2 FYNNEI. CDR3 length equals 13 residues. The CDR3 DNA sequence: TGTGCCAGCCATCCGGGACGATCCTACGAGCAGTACTTC. It encodes CASHPGRSYEQYF.

The CDR3 is CAWSVIKAGELFF. The CDR3 coding sequence is TGTGCCTGGAGTGTAATCAAAGCCGGGGAGCTGTTTTTT. V and J are TRBV30 and TRBJ2-2; D uncertain. Germline V gives CDR1 GTSNPN, CDR2 SVGIG (reference sequence). V was cut by 0 bases and J by 6 bases, with 8 bases left in between. CDR3 length equals 13 residues.

The gene calls are TRBV6-5 and TRBJ1-1; weak D call: TRBD1 (5 bases). V was pared by 4 bases and J by 1 base, with 10 bases between. Germline V gene data show CDR1 as MNHEY and CDR2 as SVGAGI. The CDR3 runs to 14 residues. CDR3 protein: CASSWRQQNTEAFF. The CDR3 nucleotides are TGTGCCAGCAGTTGGAGACAGCAGAACACTGAAGCTTTCTTT.

The chain links TRBV9 to TRBJ2-5, with D perhaps TRBD2 (6 bases). Trimming left V 4 bases short and J 5 bases short, with 12 bases between. The CDR3 is 13 amino acids. Germline loops: CDR1 SGDLS, CDR2 YYNGEE. CDR3 bases: TGTGCCAGCAGCAGAGGCGGGGAGGAGACCCAGTACTTC. Translation gives CASSRGGEETQYF.

The chain links TRBV6-5 to TRBJ1-6; 8 nucleotides match TRBD1. Looked up from germline, CDR1 is MNHEY and CDR2 is SVGAGI. V lost 5 bases to trimming and J lost 6 bases; unmatched junction nucleotides: 3. This CDR3 is 14 amino acids long. The CDR3 spells CASSRDRGNSPLHF. The CDR3 DNA follows: TGTGCCAGCAGTAGAGACAGGGGTAATTCACCCCTCCACTTT.

The genes are TRBV5-1 and TRBJ2-5, with 7 bases that match TRBD2. The CDR3 contains 15 residues. With V trimmed by 5 bases and J by 2 bases, 9 bases remained unmatched. The germline gives CDR1 SGHRS, CDR2 YFSETQ. The CDR3 DNA reads TGCGCCAGCAGGGCTGGCGGGGGAACACAAGAGACCCAGTACTTC. Encoded protein: CASRAGGGTQETQYF.

V gene TRBV5-1 combines with J gene TRBJ1-2, with 7 bases lining up with TRBD1. CDR3 size: 14 residues. The V gene's germline CDR1 is SGHRS and CDR2 YFSETQ. The trim removed 3 bases at V and 4 bases at J, leaving 6 bases unmatched. The CDR3 region has the DNA TGCGCCAGCAGCTCCAAACAGGGGCGCTATGGCTACACCTTC. Translated: CASSSKQGRYGYTF.

A single count supports this clone. The chain links TRBV15 to TRBJ1-5; D gene unclear. Germline V gene data show CDR1 as LNHNV and CDR2 as YYDKDF (reference sequence). V was pared by 1 base and J by 2 bases, with 12 bases between. The CDR3 sequence is 16 residues long. CDR3 in amino acids: CATSRAAGRGNQPQHF. The DNA for the CDR3 is TGTGCCACCAGCAGAGCGGCGGGGAGGGGCAATCAGCCCCAGCATTTT.

The rearrangement joins TRBV6-5 to TRBJ1-1; D not resolved. The CDR3 sequence is 12 residues long. Germline CDR1 MNHEY, CDR2 SVGAGI. V lost 2 bases to trimming and J lost 4 bases, with 5 bases between them. The CDR3 loop is CASSYAGTEAFF. The CDR3 DNA reads TGTGCCAGCAGTTACGCGGGCACTGAAGCTTTCTTT.

J is TRBJ1-2 and V is TRBV27; 7 bases are a match to TRBD1. The CDR3 loop spans 15 amino acids. Germline trimming cut 3 bases from V and 7 bases from J; bases unmatched to any gene: 11. The germline CDR1 and CDR2 sequences are MNHEY and SMNVEV (reference sequence). The CDR3 sequence is CASSLSGTAAIGYTF. The CDR3 DNA follows: TGTGCCAGCAGTTTGTCCGGGACAGCCGCAATTGGCTACACCTTC.

The J gene is TRBJ2-1, the V gene TRBV27, with TRBD2 identical over 7 bases. This CDR3 has 17 residues. Losses at the gene ends were 3 bases for V and 5 bases for J; bases not matched to a gene: 13. Germline assignment: CDR1 MNHEY and CDR2 SMNVEV (reference sequence). The CDR3 protein is CASSLSRVQGGDNEQFF. The CDR3 coding sequence is TGTGCCAGCAGTTTGTCCCGCGTTCAGGGAGGGGACAATGAGCAGTTCTTC.

In this sample, this clone turned up once. This chain joins TRBV4-3 and TRBJ2-7; TRBD1 matches 12 bases. Per germline, CDR1 LGHNA and CDR2 YSLEER. This CDR3 contains 17 residues. The V gene end was trimmed by 1 base and the J gene end by 5 bases; junction bases not matched to a gene: 9. The CDR3 loop is CASSQVVSGTGGHEQYF. DNA of the CDR3: TGCGCCAGCAGCCAAGTCGTGTCCGGGACAGGGGGCCACGAGCAGTACTTC.